The sequence of this T cell receptor (beta chain) was determined in a study of T cells in Graves' hyperthyroidism and ophthalmopathy. Study-wide points: In the blood, most expanded thyroid clonotypes above 0.001 appeared as well.

The TCR beta CDR3 regions underwent amplification using RNA transcripts as the source. Using the HTBI primer set, a first-round RT-PCR was run on the TCR CDR3. TCRdb reprocessed the multiplex PCR reads with MiXCR, giving one entry per CDR3 protein. The table lists hundreds of thousands of distinct CDR3 sequences, 16% of them singletons. The CDR3 is 15 residues long. J gave up 1 base and V 7 bases, and 6 bases lay outside the gene matches. Germline V gene data show CDR1 as LNHDA and CDR2 as SQIVND (reference sequence). Ophthalmopathy patients all had a Clinical Activity Score of at least 3, a NOSPECS grade of at least 4 and disease under 3 months old. Remarks on this clonotype: The antigen is not known.

The sequence was collected from a woman aged 18-29 years with Graves' ophthalmopathy. The chain is built from TRBV19 and TRBJ2-3, with 9 bases identical to TRBD1. Sequenced material: blood. CDR3 DNA sequence: TGTGCCAGTAAATCTACAGGGGGCGGCACAGATACGCAGTATTTT. Its protein is CASKSTGGGTDTQYF.